The 2 T cell receptor beta chains presented below share a single source sample, sequenced in a study of cytomegalovirus exposure and HLA in healthy donors. Profiled with immunoSEQ multiplex PCR; TCRdb holds only in-frame clones, not every one. Counted here are under 80,000 clones, less than 95% occurring once; the ten biggest clones make up about 3.3%. Material for sequencing was PBMCs. The receptors were sampled from a woman aged 18-29 years in good health and CMV-seropositive.

The sample holds one count of this clone. Compared with germline, one end of the junction differs, possibly owing to a read error. The chain joins TRBV7-9 to TRBJ2-1; 7 bases agree with TRBD1. Germline V gene data show CDR1 as SEHNR and CDR2 as FQNEAQ (reference sequence). The CDR3 spans 16 residues. CDR3 sequence (DNA): TGTGCCAGCAGCTCAGAAAAAGGGGGCTCCAACAATGAGCAGTTCTTC. This encodes CASSSEKGGSNNEQFF. The full variable domain, in which reference TRBV7-9 and TRBJ2-1 provide the parts outside the CDR3, is DTGVSQNPRHKITKRGQNVTFRCDPISEHNRLYWYRQTLGQGPEFLTYFQNEAQLEKSRLLSDRFSAERPKGSFSTLEIQRTEQGDSAMYLCASSSEKGGSNNEQFFGPGTRLTVL.

The gene calls are TRBV7-9 and TRBJ1-4; D might be TRBD1 (5 bases). Between the trimmed V and J ends, which lost 4 bases and 4 bases, there was a span of 10 bases. In germline, CDR1 is SEHNR, CDR2 FQNEAQ (reference sequence). The CDR3 is 14 amino acids. This chain's CDR3 is CASSSQAFNEKLFF. CDR3 sequence (DNA): TGTGCCAGCAGCTCACAGGCTTTTAATGAAAAACTGTTTTTT.